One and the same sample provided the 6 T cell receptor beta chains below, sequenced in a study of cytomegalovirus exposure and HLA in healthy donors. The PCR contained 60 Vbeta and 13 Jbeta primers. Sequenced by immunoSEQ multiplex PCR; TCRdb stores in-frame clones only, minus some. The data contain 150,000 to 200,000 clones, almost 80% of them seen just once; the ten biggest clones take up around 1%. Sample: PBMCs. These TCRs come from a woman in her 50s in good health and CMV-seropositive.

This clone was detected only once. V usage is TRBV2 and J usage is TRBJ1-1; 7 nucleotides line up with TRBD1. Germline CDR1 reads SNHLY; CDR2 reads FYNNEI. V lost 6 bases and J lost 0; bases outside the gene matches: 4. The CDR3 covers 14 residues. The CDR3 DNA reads TGTGCCAGCAGCTATGGACAGGTGAACACTGAAGCTTTCTTT. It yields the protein CASSYGQVNTEAFF.

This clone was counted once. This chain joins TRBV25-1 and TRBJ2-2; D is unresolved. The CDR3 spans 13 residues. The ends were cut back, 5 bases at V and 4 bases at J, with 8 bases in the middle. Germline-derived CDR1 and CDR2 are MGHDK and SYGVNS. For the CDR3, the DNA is TGTGCCAGCAGTAAAGACATCACCGGGGAGCTGTTTTTT. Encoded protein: CASSKDITGELFF.

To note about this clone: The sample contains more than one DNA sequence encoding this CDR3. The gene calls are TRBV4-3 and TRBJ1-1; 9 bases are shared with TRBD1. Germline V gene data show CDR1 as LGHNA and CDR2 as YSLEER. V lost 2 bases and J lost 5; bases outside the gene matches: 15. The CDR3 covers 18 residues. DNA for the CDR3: TGCGCCAGCAGCCAAATCCCGGGACAGGGTCGTCGAGATACTGAAGCTTTCTTT. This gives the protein CASSQIPGQGRRDTEAFF.

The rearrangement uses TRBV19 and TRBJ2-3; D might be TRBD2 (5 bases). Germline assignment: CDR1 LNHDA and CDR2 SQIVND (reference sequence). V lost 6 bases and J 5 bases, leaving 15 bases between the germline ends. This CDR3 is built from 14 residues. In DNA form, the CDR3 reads TGTGCCAGTAGCCGGACTCCCAGAGGAGATACGCAGTATTTT. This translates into CASSRTPRGDTQYF.

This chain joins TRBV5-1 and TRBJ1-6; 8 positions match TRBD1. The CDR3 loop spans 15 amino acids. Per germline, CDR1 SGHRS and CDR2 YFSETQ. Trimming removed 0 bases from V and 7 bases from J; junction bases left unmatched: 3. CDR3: CASSLAGTGNSPLHF. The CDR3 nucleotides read TGCGCCAGCAGCTTGGCCGGGACAGGCAATTCACCCCTCCACTTT.

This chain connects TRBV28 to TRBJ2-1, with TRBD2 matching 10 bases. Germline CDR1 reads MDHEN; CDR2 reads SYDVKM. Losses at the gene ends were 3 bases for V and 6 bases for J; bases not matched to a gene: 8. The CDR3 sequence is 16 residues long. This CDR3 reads CASSFAQRGGGNEQFF. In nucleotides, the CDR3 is TGTGCCAGCAGTTTCGCTCAGCGGGGGGGCGGCAATGAGCAGTTCTTC.